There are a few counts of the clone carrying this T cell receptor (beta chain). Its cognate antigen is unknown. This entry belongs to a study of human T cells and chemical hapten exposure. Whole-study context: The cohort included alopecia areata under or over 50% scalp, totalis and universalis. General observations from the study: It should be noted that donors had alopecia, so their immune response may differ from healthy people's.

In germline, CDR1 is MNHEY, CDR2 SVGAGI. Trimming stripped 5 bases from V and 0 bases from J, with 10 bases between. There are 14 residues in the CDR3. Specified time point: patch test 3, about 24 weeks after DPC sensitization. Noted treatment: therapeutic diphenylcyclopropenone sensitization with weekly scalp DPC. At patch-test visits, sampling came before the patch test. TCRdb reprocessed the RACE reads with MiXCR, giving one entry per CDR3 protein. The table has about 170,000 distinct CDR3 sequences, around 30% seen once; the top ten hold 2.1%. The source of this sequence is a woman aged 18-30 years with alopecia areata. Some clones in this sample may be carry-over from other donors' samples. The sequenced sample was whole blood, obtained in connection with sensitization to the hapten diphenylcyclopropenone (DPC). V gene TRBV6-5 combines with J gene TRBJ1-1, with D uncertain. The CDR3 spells CASSRGGMNTEAFF. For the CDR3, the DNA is TGTGCCAGCAGTCGGGGTGGGATGAACACTGAAGCTTTCTTT.